Presented here are 29 T cell receptor beta chains from one specimen sequenced in a study of OX40 agonist ivuxolimab in advanced cancers. Libraries were prepared by immunoSEQ multiplex PCR; TCRdb keeps only in-frame clonotypes and omits some of them. The table includes fewer than 90,000 clones, about 91% detected once. The starting material was CD4+ or CD8+ T cells sorted from blood, obtained in a trial of the OX40 agonist ivuxolimab. These receptors were taken from an adult with an advanced solid tumor such as melanoma, head and neck, liver or kidney cancer.

The gene calls are TRBV30 and TRBJ2-7; maybe TRBD1 (6 bases). This CDR3 is built from 12 residues. Germline V gene sequence: CDR1 GTSNPN, CDR2 SVGIG (reference sequence). V lost 2 bases and J 6 bases, leaving 11 bases between the germline ends. The CDR3 nucleotides are TGTGCCTGGAGTTTTCAAGGGGGCGAGCAGTACTTC. This sequence encodes CAWSFQGGEQYF.

The gene calls are TRBV2 and TRBJ2-1; 7 nucleotides align to TRBD1. The CDR3 is made up of 15 amino acids. V shed 2 bases, J shed 3 bases, and the junction held 4 bases outside the gene matches. CDR1 is SNHLY and CDR2 is FYNNEI in the germline V gene. CDR3 loop: CASSERQGNYNEQFF. CDR3 DNA: TGTGCCAGCAGTGAAAGACAGGGCAACTACAATGAGCAGTTCTTC.

The gene calls are TRBV6-1 and TRBJ2-1; D possibly matches TRBD1 or TRBD2 (5 bases each). The V gene's germline CDR1 is MNHNS and CDR2 SASEGT. CDR3 length equals 15 residues. Trimming removed 5 bases from V and 1 base from J, with 12 bases in between. The CDR3 nucleotides are TGTGCCAGCAGTCCGATGTGGGGGTCCTACAATGAGCAGTTCTTC. Translating gives CASSPMWGSYNEQFF.

The V and J genes are TRBV27 and TRBJ2-1; TRBD2 agrees at 7 bases. Per germline, CDR1 MNHEY and CDR2 SMNVEV (reference sequence). The CDR3 consists of 14 residues. V shed 7 bases, J shed 6 bases, and the junction held 9 bases outside the gene matches. As DNA, the CDR3 is TGTGCCAGCACCTGGGCGGGAGCGTTCAATGAGCAGTTCTTC. This codes for CASTWAGAFNEQFF.

This chain uses TRBV29-1 with TRBJ1-4; unclear D gene. V lost 6 bases, J lost 0 bases, and 14 bases lay in between. CDR1 and CDR2 from the germline V gene are SQVTM and ANQGSEA. This CDR3 is 15 amino acids long. This CDR3 is CSVRKATATNEKLFF. The CDR3 coding sequence is TGCAGCGTCCGAAAAGCCACGGCAACTAATGAAAAACTGTTTTTT.

This chain uses TRBV18 with TRBJ2-1, with TRBD2 identical over 13 bases. Germline V CDR1 and CDR2: KGHSH, LQKENI. Germline trimming cut 0 bases from V and 6 bases from J; bases unmatched to any gene: 2. The length of the CDR3 is 16 residues. The CDR3 DNA sequence: TGTGCCAGCTCACCACCGGGACTAGCGGGGATCAATGAGCAGTTCTTC. It translates to CASSPPGLAGINEQFF.

The J gene is TRBJ2-6, the V gene TRBV19; 11 nucleotides match TRBD2. V lost 5 bases to trimming and J lost 0 bases; unmatched junction nucleotides: 6. The germline gives CDR1 LNHDA, CDR2 SQIVND (reference sequence). This CDR3 has 18 residues. CDR3 amino acids: CASSGRGLADSGANVLTF. The CDR3 DNA is TGTGCCAGTAGTGGCCGGGGACTAGCGGACTCTGGGGCCAACGTCCTGACTTTC.

The chain has TRBV6-5 and TRBJ2-1; 8 nucleotides align to TRBD2. Germline V gives CDR1 MNHEY, CDR2 SVGAGI. After removal of 6 bases from V and 4 bases from J, the junction contained 2 bases not matched to a gene. This CDR3 has 13 amino acids. DNA for the CDR3: TGTGCCAGCAGACTAGCGGAATACAATGAGCAGTTCTTC. Translating gives CASRLAEYNEQFF.

V gene TRBV5-1 combines with J gene TRBJ2-3; D is perhaps TRBD1 or TRBD2 (5 bases each). With 0 bases removed from V and 0 bases from J, the gap between germline ends came to 8 bases. Germline V gene sequence: CDR1 SGHRS, CDR2 YFSETQ. The CDR3 extends over 15 amino acids. The CDR3 DNA sequence: TGCGCCAGCAGCTTGGGGGGGAAGAGCACAGATACGCAGTATTTT. Translation gives CASSLGGKSTDTQYF.

V usage is TRBV28 and J usage is TRBJ2-5; D is uncertain. The V and J ends lost 7 bases and 1 base respectively, with 13 bases between them. Germline loops: CDR1 MDHEN, CDR2 SYDVKM. CDR3 size: 14 residues. The CDR3 DNA follows: TGTGCCAGCACTCAAGCCGGTTCCCAAGAGACCCAGTACTTC. Its protein product is CASTQAGSQETQYF.

The chain recombines TRBV28 with TRBJ2-7, with D perhaps TRBD1 (5 bases). CDR3 length equals 14 residues. The germline V gene has CDR1 MDHEN and CDR2 SYDVKM. Trimming left V 10 bases short and J 7 bases short, with 23 bases between. CDR3 sequence: CAISQAPTSGEQYF. The DNA for the CDR3 is TGTGCCATCTCACAGGCCCCAACCTCTGGAGAGCAGTACTTC. Combining the CDR3 with reference TRBV28 and TRBJ2-7 gives the whole variable domain DVKVTQSSRYLVKRTGEKVFLECVQDMDHENMFWYRQDPGLGLRLIYFSYDVKMKEKGDIPEGYSVSREKKERFSLILESASTNQTSMYLCAISQAPTSGEQYFGPGTRLTVT.

The chain joins TRBV27 to TRBJ1-2, with TRBD1 identical over 8 bases. Germline CDR1 reads MNHEY; CDR2 reads SMNVEV (reference sequence). Trimming removed 5 bases from V and 4 bases from J; junction bases left unmatched: 6. The CDR3 has 14 residues. This CDR3 is CASSIKTGAYGYTF. The CDR3 DNA reads TGTGCCAGCAGTATAAAGACAGGGGCCTATGGCTACACCTTC.

V usage is TRBV11-3 and J usage is TRBJ2-1; 10 positions agree with TRBD2. Germline V CDR1 and CDR2: SGHNT, YENEEA. Losses at the gene ends were 0 bases for V and 7 bases for J; bases not matched to a gene: 9. The CDR3 length is 17 residues. The chain's CDR3 is CASSLELFSSGGNEQFF. The DNA of the CDR3 is TGTGCCAGCAGCTTAGAACTTTTCTCTAGCGGGGGTAATGAGCAGTTCTTC.

The chain uses TRBV27 and TRBJ1-1; 8 bases agree with TRBD1. Germline V gene data show CDR1 as MNHEY and CDR2 as SMNVEV (reference sequence). CDR3 length: 13 residues. The V segment lost 4 bases and the J segment 7 bases; nucleotides outside the gene matches: 5. The CDR3 nucleotides are TGTGCCAGCAGTTGGGCAGGGGGCCTTGAAGCTTTCTTT. Its translation: CASSWAGGLEAFF.

The chain has TRBV6-5 and TRBJ2-1; 13 nucleotides match TRBD2. The CDR3 totals 15 residues. Trimming at V came to 7 bases and at J to 7 bases, leaving 7 bases not matched to a gene. Germline loops: CDR1 MNHEY, CDR2 SVGAGI. The CDR3 loop reads CASITPGLAGNEQFF. In DNA form, the CDR3 reads TGTGCCAGCATTACTCCGGGACTAGCGGGAAATGAGCAGTTCTTC.

J is TRBJ1-2 and V is TRBV19, with D uncertain. This CDR3 comprises 18 residues. Germline CDR1 and CDR2: LNHDA and SQIVND (reference sequence). Trimming shortened V by 4 bases and J by 4 bases, and 25 bases separated the two germline ends. The CDR3 spells CASSTPVAGFDYSYGYTF. For the CDR3, the DNA is TGTGCCAGTAGTACCCCAGTGGCGGGATTCGACTACAGCTATGGCTACACCTTC.

This clone showed up just once. The gene calls are TRBV5-1 and TRBJ2-7, with D possibly TRBD1 on 6 matching bases. V shed 0 bases and J shed 3 bases, with 13 bases lying between them. Germline V gene data show CDR1 as SGHRS and CDR2 as YFSETQ. The CDR3 totals 15 residues. This chain's CDR3 is CASSLGGTPVYEQYF. For the CDR3, the DNA is TGCGCCAGCAGCTTGGGAGGGACACCTGTCTACGAGCAGTACTTC.

Here the CDR3 reads CASSINRGPYEQYF. The CDR3 DNA reads as TGTGCCAGCAGCATAAACAGGGGCCCCTACGAGCAGTACTTC. This sequence joins TRBV11-2 and TRBJ2-7, with TRBD1 matching 7 bases. The CDR3 is 14 residues long. The germline CDR1 and CDR2 sequences are SGHAT and FQNNGV. The ends lost 5 bases at V and 2 bases at J; junction bases unmatched: 6.

The rearrangement uses TRBV10-3 and TRBJ2-2, with D perhaps TRBD1 (6 bases). In germline, CDR1 is ENHRY, CDR2 SYGVKD. V was cut by 8 bases and J by 2 bases, with 18 bases left in between. The CDR3 totals 16 residues. The chain's CDR3 is CAIGQTRTANTGELFF. CDR3 in DNA: TGTGCCATCGGGCAAACCAGGACAGCTAACACCGGGGAGCTGTTTTTT.

The genes are TRBV7-3 and TRBJ2-2; TRBD2 is a possible D gene (6 bases). With 0 bases removed from V and 2 bases from J, the gap between germline ends came to 7 bases. This CDR3 has 15 amino acids. From germline, CDR1 is SGHTA and CDR2 FQGTGA. The CDR3 DNA follows: TGTGCCAGCAGCTTAACTAGCGGTAACACCGGGGAGCTGTTTTTT. Amino acid sequence: CASSLTSGNTGELFF.

This chain links TRBV6-5 with TRBJ1-2, with 7 positions matching TRBD1. CDR1 and CDR2 (germline): MNHEY, SVGAGI. CDR3 length equals 14 residues. V was pared by 2 bases and J by 6 bases, with 6 bases of the junction left unmatched. As DNA, the CDR3 is TGTGCCAGCAGTTACACGACAGGGACGGATGGCTACACCTTC. Protein: CASSYTTGTDGYTF.

This chain connects TRBV9 to TRBJ2-1, with D perhaps TRBD1 or TRBD2 (5 bases each). V lost 5 bases to trimming and J lost 7 bases, with 10 bases between them. The CDR3 has 12 residues. The germline V gene has CDR1 SGDLS and CDR2 YYNGEE. The CDR3 here is CASRRGPNEQFF. CDR3 sequence (DNA): TGTGCCAGCAGAAGGGGACCGAATGAGCAGTTCTTC.

The rearrangement links TRBV28 to TRBJ2-7, with 7 bases that match TRBD1. CDR3 length equals 15 residues. The J segment lost 6 bases and the V segment lost 6 bases, leaving 14 bases of the junction unmatched. Looked up from germline, CDR1 is MDHEN and CDR2 is SYDVKM. The CDR3 protein is CASSRDSAYLGEQYF. In DNA, the CDR3 is TGTGCCAGCAGCCGGGACAGCGCTTACTTAGGCGAGCAGTACTTC. Looking up the rest from reference TRBV28 and TRBJ2-7 gives the full variable domain: DVKVTQSSRYLVKRTGEKVFLECVQDMDHENMFWYRQDPGLGLRLIYFSYDVKMKEKGDIPEGYSVSREKKERFSLILESASTNQTSMYLCASSRDSAYLGEQYFGPGTRLTVT.

The chain carries TRBV15 and TRBJ2-3, with TRBD2 matching over 8 bases. CDR1 and CDR2 (germline): LNHNV, YYDKDF (reference sequence). The junction had 10 bases not matched to a gene; V was cut back by 5 bases and J by 3 bases. CDR3 length: 16 residues. CDR3 DNA sequence: TGTGCCACCAGCCGTCGTAGCGGGATGGGGACAGATACGCAGTATTTT. Its protein is CATSRRSGMGTDTQYF.

J is TRBJ1-5 and V is TRBV28; no reliable D call. This CDR3 spans 13 amino acids. Germline assignment: CDR1 MDHEN and CDR2 SYDVKM. The V and J ends lost 3 bases and 5 bases respectively, with 8 bases between them. The CDR3 DNA reads as TGTGCCAGCAGTTTCACGCGGGATCAGCCCCAGCATTTT. Its translation is CASSFTRDQPQHF.

This chain connects TRBV19 to TRBJ2-2; perhaps TRBD2 as D (5 bases). This CDR3 has 15 residues. Germline V gene sequence: CDR1 LNHDA, CDR2 SQIVND (reference sequence). The germline V and J ends were trimmed by 5 bases and 2 bases, with 12 bases remaining between them. In DNA form, the CDR3 reads TGTGCCAGTAGTCCTGGACTGGCAAACACCGGGGAGCTGTTTTTT. It yields the protein CASSPGLANTGELFF.

The chain carries TRBV9 and TRBJ2-2; tentative D call: TRBD2 (6 bases). V lost 0 bases and J 7 bases, leaving 16 bases between the germline ends. The CDR3 loop spans 16 amino acids. Germline values: CDR1 SGDLS, CDR2 YYNGEE. CDR3 nucleotide sequence: TGTGCCAGCAGCGTAGCTTTGGGGGGTCGAAACGGGGAGCTGTTTTTT. Translating gives CASSVALGGRNGELFF.

The chain links TRBV6-1 to TRBJ2-3; possible D gene TRBD1, 5 bases. Trimming took 8 bases from V and 4 from J, leaving 16 bases between them. This CDR3 comprises 14 residues. The germline V gene has CDR1 MNHNS and CDR2 SASEGT. CDR3 residues: CASWAGMGADTQYF. The CDR3 coding sequence is TGTGCCAGCTGGGCAGGGATGGGTGCAGATACGCAGTATTTT.

This chain connects TRBV4-1 to TRBJ1-4, with 9 bases matching TRBD1. The germline V gene has CDR1 MGHRA and CDR2 YSYEKL. The CDR3 has 19 residues. Trimming cost V 3 bases and J 6 bases; bases outside gene matches: 17. The CDR3 DNA follows: TGCGCCAGCAGCCAGCCTCCGGGACAGGGTAGATACGGGGATGAAAAACTGTTTTTT. This translates into CASSQPPGQGRYGDEKLFF.